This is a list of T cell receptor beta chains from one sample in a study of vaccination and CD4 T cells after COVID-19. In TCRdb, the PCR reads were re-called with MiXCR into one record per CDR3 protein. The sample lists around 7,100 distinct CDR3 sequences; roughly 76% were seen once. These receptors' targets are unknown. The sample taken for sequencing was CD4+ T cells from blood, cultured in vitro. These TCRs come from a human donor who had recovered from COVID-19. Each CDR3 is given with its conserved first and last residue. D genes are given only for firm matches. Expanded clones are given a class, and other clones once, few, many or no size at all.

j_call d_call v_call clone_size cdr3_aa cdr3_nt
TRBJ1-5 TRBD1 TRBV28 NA CASRPGGQDPYSNQPQHF TGTGCCAGCAGACCTGGGGGACAGGATCCTTATAGCAATCAGCCCCAGCATTTT
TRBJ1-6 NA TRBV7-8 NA CASRLIQGQDSPLHF TGTGCCAGCAGACTGATACAGGGTCAGGATTCACCCCTCCACTTT
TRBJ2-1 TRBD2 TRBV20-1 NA CSASGLGLGNEQFF TGCAGTGCTTCGGGACTAGGACTGGGGAATGAGCAGTTCTTC
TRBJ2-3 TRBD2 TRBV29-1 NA CSVAHPRSGGVADTQYF TGCAGCGTTGCCCACCCGCGATCGGGGGGAGTGGCAGATACGCAGTATTTT
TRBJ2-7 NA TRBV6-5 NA CASSSRQGGAYEQYF TGTGCCAGCAGTTCGCGACAGGGAGGCGCCTACGAGCAGTACTTC
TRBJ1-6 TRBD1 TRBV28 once CASSPGQGNSPLHF TGTGCCAGCAGCCCGGGACAGGGAAATTCACCCCTCCACTTT
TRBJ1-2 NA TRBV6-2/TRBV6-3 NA CASRLFGRTANYGYTF TGTGCCAGCAGACTATTTGGTCGGACGGCTAACTATGGCTACACCTTC
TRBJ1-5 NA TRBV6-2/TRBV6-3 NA CASNQFTGNQPQHF TGTGCCAGCAACCAGTTCACGGGCAATCAGCCCCAGCATTTT
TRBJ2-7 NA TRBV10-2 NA CASKGGEGDSNPYEQYF TGCGCCAGCAAGGGAGGGGAAGGGGACAGTAATCCCTACGAGCAGTACTTC
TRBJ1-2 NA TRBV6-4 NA CASKEGGRVGGYTF TGTGCCAGCAAAGAAGGCGGCAGGGTTGGTGGCTACACCTTC
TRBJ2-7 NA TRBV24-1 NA CATSDLGDRRGQYF TGTGCCACCAGTGATTTGGGGGATCGGAGAGGGCAGTACTTC
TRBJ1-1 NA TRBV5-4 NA CASSIPQGMGTEAFF TGTGCCAGCAGCATCCCACAGGGCATGGGCACTGAAGCTTTCTTT
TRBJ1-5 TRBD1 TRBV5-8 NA CASSQSQRGRGGYQPQHF TGTGCCAGCAGCCAATCTCAAAGGGGGCGCGGGGGATATCAGCCCCAGCATTTT
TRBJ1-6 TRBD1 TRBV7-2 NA CASSFFGTGANSPLHF TGTGCCAGCAGCTTTTTCGGGACAGGGGCGAATTCACCCCTCCACTTT
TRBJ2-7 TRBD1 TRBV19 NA CASSRDRSYEQYF TGTGCCAGTAGCCGGGACAGGTCCTACGAGCAGTACTTC
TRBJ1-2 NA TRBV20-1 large CSARPRENGQSGYTF TGCAGTGCTAGACCCCGGGAAAACGGCCAGTCTGGCTACACCTTC
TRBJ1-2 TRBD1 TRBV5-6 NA CASSPGYRGGNYGYTF TGTGCCAGCAGCCCAGGGTACAGGGGCGGTAACTATGGCTACACCTTC
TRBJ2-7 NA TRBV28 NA CASGDSTPYEQYF TGTGCCAGCGGTGACAGTACTCCCTACGAGCAGTACTTC
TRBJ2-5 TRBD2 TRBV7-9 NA CASSLRLAEETQYF TGTGCCAGCAGCTTAAGACTAGCGGAAGAGACCCAGTACTTC
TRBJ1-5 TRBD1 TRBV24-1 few CATSATGGGQPQHF TGTGCCACCAGTGCCACAGGGGGTGGTCAGCCCCAGCATTTT
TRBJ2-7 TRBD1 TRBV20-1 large CSARVGQGSGVYEQYF TGCAGTGCTAGAGTAGGACAGGGGTCGGGGGTCTACGAGCAGTACTTC
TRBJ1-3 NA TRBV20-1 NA CSARDGRGNPGNTIYF TGCAGTGCTAGAGATGGCAGGGGAAATCCGGGAAACACCATATATTTT
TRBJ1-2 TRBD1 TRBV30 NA CAWGQGYGGYTF TGTGCCTGGGGACAGGGCTACGGTGGCTACACCTTC
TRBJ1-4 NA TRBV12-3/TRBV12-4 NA CASSPDSLNEKLFF TGTGCCAGCAGTCCGGACAGCCTTAATGAAAAACTGTTTTTT
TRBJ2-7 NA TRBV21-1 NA CANGLAGEYSYEQYF TGTGCCAATGGACTAGCGGGAGAATACTCCTACGAGCAGTACTTC
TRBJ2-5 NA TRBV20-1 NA CSARDLQALGEQETQYF TGCAGTGCTAGAGATCTCCAAGCCCTGGGAGAGCAAGAGACCCAGTACTTC
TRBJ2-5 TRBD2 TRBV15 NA CATSGQGAGVRETQYF TGTGCCACCAGCGGTCAAGGGGCGGGAGTTAGGGAGACCCAGTACTTC
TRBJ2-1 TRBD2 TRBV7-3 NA CASSPYAGEHNEQFF TGTGCCAGCAGCCCCTACGCGGGAGAACACAATGAGCAGTTCTTC
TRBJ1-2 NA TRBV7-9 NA CASRPPSGGYTF TGTGCCAGCAGACCACCATCGGGAGGCTACACCTTC
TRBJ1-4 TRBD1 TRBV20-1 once CSADKGTVNEKLFF TGCAGTGCCGATAAAGGGACAGTTAATGAAAAACTGTTTTTT
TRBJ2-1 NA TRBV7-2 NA CASSVGAMGNEQFF TGTGCCAGCAGCGTGGGCGCGATGGGAAATGAGCAGTTCTTC
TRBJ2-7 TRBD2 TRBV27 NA CASGGDSYEQYF TGTGCCAGTGGGGGGGACTCCTACGAGCAGTACTTC
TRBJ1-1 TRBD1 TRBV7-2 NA CASSDRGLNTEAFF TGTGCCAGCAGCGACAGGGGCCTCAACACTGAAGCTTTCTTT
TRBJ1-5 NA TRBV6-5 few CASSSQGRRQPQHF TGTGCCAGCAGTTCGCAAGGGCGGCGTCAGCCCCAGCATTTT
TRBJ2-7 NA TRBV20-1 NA CSALQRVAVTYEQYF TGCAGTGCCCTCCAGCGGGTAGCGGTAACCTACGAGCAGTACTTC
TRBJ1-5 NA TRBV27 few CASSFGGAFNQPQHF TGTGCCAGCAGTTTTGGAGGGGCGTTCAATCAGCCCCAGCATTTT
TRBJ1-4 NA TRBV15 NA CATAWGTTNEKLFF TGTGCCACCGCGTGGGGCACAACTAATGAAAAACTGTTTTTT
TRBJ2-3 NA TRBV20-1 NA CSAKGGGNTQYF TGCAGTGCTAAGGGAGGGGGCAATACGCAGTATTTT
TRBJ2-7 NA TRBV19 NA CASSRLGQNYEQYF TGTGCCAGTAGCCGGCTTGGGCAAAACTACGAGCAGTACTTC
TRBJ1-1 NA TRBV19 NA CASSLRVGSTEAFF TGTGCCAGTAGCCTCAGGGTGGGGAGCACTGAAGCTTTCTTT
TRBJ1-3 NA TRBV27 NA CASSPTGLSGNTIYF TGTGCCAGCAGTCCTACAGGTCTCTCTGGAAACACCATATATTTT
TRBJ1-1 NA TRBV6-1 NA CASFLAGGRTFF TGTGCCAGCTTTCTTGCGGGCGGACGTACTTTCTTT
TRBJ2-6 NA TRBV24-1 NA CATSGSSGANVLTF TGTGCCACCAGTGGCAGCTCTGGGGCCAACGTCCTGACTTTC
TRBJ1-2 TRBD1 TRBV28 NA CASREGTGNGYTF TGTGCCAGCAGGGAAGGGACAGGGAACGGCTACACCTTC
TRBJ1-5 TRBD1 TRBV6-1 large CASSPTDRGNQPQHF TGTGCCAGCAGCCCAACAGACAGGGGCAACCAGCCCCAGCATTTT
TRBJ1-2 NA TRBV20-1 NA CSASVTGYTF TGCAGTGCCAGTGTTACGGGCTACACCTTC
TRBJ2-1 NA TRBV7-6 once CASSLSTSSYNEQFF TGTGCCAGCAGCTTAAGTACCAGCTCCTACAATGAGCAGTTCTTC
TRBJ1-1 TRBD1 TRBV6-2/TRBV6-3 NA CASRQGMNTEAFF TGTGCCAGTAGACAGGGGATGAACACTGAAGCTTTCTTT
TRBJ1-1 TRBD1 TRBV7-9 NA CASSSWTGRVSLTEAFF TGTGCCAGCAGCTCCTGGACAGGGCGGGTTTCGCTGACTGAAGCTTTCTTT
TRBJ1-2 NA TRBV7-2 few CASSPPGTVVSRTF TGTGCCAGCAGCCCCCCGGGAACAGTCGTAAGCCGGACCTTC
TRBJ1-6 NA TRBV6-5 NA CASSSRLSSPLHF TGTGCCAGCAGTTCCCGTCTTTCGTCACCCCTCCACTTT
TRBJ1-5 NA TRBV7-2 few CASSLAGVSNQPQHF TGTGCCAGCAGCTTAGCCGGGGTGAGCAATCAGCCCCAGCATTTT
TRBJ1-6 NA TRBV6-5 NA CASSYSRGRNSPLHF TGTGCCAGCAGTTACTCGCGGGGCAGGAATTCACCCCTCCACTTT